This T cell receptor beta chain was found in a study of Graves' ophthalmopathy and Graves' hyperthyroidism (dated by TCRdb to the late 2010s). About the full investigation: Peripheral blood samples were taken at the time of initial diagnosis, before any treatment was given. The study used signatures of the TCR beta repertoire to tell Graves' ophthalmopathy apart from Graves' hyperthyroidism and to predict which patients would progress to ophthalmopathy. In total, around 140 blood samples were TCR-sequenced: 40 to 45 ophthalmopathy, around 75 hyperthyroidism and 17 hyperthyroidism-to-ophthalmopathy patients. To explore V-J signatures that distinguish ophthalmopathy from hyperthyroidism, a discovery set of about 99 patients was enrolled, made up of approximately 45 with ophthalmopathy and fewer than 60 with stable hyperthyroidism. For independent validation, a separate cohort was made up of around 19 hyperthyroidism patients plus 17 patients who later progressed from hyperthyroidism to ophthalmopathy. In five to seven hyperthyroidism patients, the T-cell repertoire of thyroid tissue was compared with the T-cell repertoire of blood. Following sample collection, hyperthyroidism patients were given methimazole at a starting dose of 30 mg daily, and ophthalmopathy patients were given high-dose intravenous methylprednisolone.

Comments on this clonotype: Its antigen is currently not known. This clone may be a read error of a much larger clone one base away.

For repertoire sequencing, TCR beta CDR3 regions were amplified from RNA transcripts. A first-round RT-PCR used HTBI primers with the Qiagen OneStep RT-PCR kit, followed by a second-round multiplex PCR, size selection and purification. Libraries were sequenced paired-end with 100 bp reads on an Illumina HiSeq2000. The study's processing was this. Reads were processed with SOAPnuke, discarding reads with adapters, uncalled bases, mean Phred below 15, or no exact constant-primer or identifier match. COPE v1.2.5 was used to merge the high-quality paired reads. Each unique nucleotide sequence was defined as a clonotype, and clonotypes were aligned to IMGT TRB V, D and J references with MiTCR v1.1. Analysis was restricted to V-J combinations with a frequency above 0.0001, which covered roughly 99% of repertoires. For each V-J combination, a TCR clonal expansion and chaos score was defined as the ratio of F50 clonal expansion to chaos observed in the TCRdist matrix. Welch's t-statistics and random forest were used to reduce the features to about a dozen V-J combinations, which were then used as input to a naive Bayes classifier. Thyroid-blood repertoire similarity was quantified with the Morisita-Horn index. TCRdb reworked the public reads: Q25 trimming with fastp, MiXCR clone assembly, productive beta chains retained. Identical CDR3 protein sequences are pooled into one entry, listed with their most common genes and DNA. For this entry, the V and J calls and clone size follow TCRdb and not the study's own pipeline. The sample has about 640,000 distinct CDR3 sequences on record, about 40% of them singletons. The top ten constitute under 3.5% of the sample.

General conclusions and limits of the study: In validation, the model predicted ophthalmopathy progression with nearly 71% sensitivity and 72.22% specificity; about a dozen predicted patients were CT-confirmed with GO in a median of approximately 6.5 months. Most expanded thyroid clonotypes with a frequency above 0.001 also appeared in blood, which suggests that blood repertoires may reflect the immune response in the thyroid. No statistical method was used to set the sample size in advance, and the investigators knew which group each participant was assigned to. In cross-validation, the 13-signature model distinguished ophthalmopathy from stable hyperthyroidism with 87.88% sensitivity and roughly 81% specificity, while in the test set the corresponding values were 80% and 75%.

Ophthalmopathy patients were characterized by moderately to severely active disease, a Clinical Activity Score of at least 3, a NOSPECS grade of at least 4, and a disease duration under 3 months. Patients with other autoimmune diseases, uncontrolled infections, pregnancy or lactation were excluded. Diagnosis was based on clinical symptoms, serum thyroxine, TRAb, thyroid ultrasound and orbital computed tomography. Using Ficoll-Paque density gradient centrifugation, PBMCs were isolated from 10 ml of fresh peripheral blood. Trizol reagent was used to extract the total RNA, and its quality was then checked on an Agilent 2100 Bioanalyzer. The junction shows trimming of 6 bases on V and 3 bases on J, plus 18 bases between the germline ends. The CDR3 has 15 amino acids, counting the end cysteine and phenylalanine. Left in the record is the CDR3 DNA by itself, 45 bases read in frame from the first base. The germline V gene yields SNHLY for CDR1 and FYNNEI for CDR2.

The source is an adult man with Graves' ophthalmopathy. Sequencing was done on a sample of peripheral blood. The chain couples TRBV2 to TRBJ2-7; TRBD2 is perhaps the D gene, given 6 matching bases. This receptor has the CDR3 CASSEPPGTHYEQYF. The DNA sequence is TGTGCCAGCAGCGAGCCACCCGGGACTCACTACGAGCAGTACTTC. Outside the CDR3, residues come from the reference TRBV2 and TRBJ2-7 proteins, so the full variable domain is: EPEVTQTPSHQVTQMGQEVILRCVPISNHLYFYWYRQILGQKVEFLVSFYNNEISEKSEIFDDQFSVERPDGSNFTLKIRSTKLEDSAMYFCASSEPPGTHYEQYFGPGTRLTVT.